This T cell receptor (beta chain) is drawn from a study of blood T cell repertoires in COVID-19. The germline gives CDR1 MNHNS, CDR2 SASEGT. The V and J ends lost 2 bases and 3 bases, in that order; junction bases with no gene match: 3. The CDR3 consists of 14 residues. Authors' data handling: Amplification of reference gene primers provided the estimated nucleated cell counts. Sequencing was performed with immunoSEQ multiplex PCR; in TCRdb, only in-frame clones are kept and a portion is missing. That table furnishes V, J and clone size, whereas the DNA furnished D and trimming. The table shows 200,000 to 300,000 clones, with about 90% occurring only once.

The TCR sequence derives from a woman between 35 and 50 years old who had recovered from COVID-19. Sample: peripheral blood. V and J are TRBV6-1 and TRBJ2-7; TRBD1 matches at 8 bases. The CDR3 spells CASSEWDRFYEQYF. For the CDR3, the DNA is TGTGCCAGCAGTGAATGGGACAGGTTCTACGAGCAGTACTTC.